These 9 T cell receptor beta chains were sequenced from one sample in a study of blood T cells in healthy people across ages. Through a sample-barcoded 5' primer and a J-beta primer mix, a second PCR was run for roughly 7 to 11 cycles. One entry per CDR3 protein, called by TCRdb with MiXCR from the 5' RACE reads. The repertoire holds around 1.5 million distinct CDR3 sequences, with roughly 60% as singletons. The specimen was blood. Receptors were obtained from a man younger than 30 in good health.

The chain recombines TRBV2 with TRBJ2-3; 13 nucleotides line up with TRBD2. The CDR3 runs 16 residues. V lost 10 bases, J lost 0 bases, and 7 bases stayed unmatched. Germline assignment: CDR1 SNHLY and CDR2 FYNNEI. The CDR3 protein is CATYRTSGSSTDTQYF. The CDR3 nucleotides are TGTGCCACCTACCGGACTAGCGGGAGTAGCACAGATACGCAGTATTTT.

The chain employs TRBV10-3 and TRBJ1-5; 10 bases are shared with TRBD1. Germline CDR1 ENHRY, CDR2 SYGVKD. The CDR3 runs 17 residues. V shed 0 bases and J 6 bases; nucleotides not matched to a gene: 8. CDR3 in amino acids: CAISESSGTGAFQPQHF. CDR3 coding DNA: TGTGCCATCAGTGAGTCATCCGGGACAGGGGCGTTTCAGCCCCAGCATTTT.

The chain carries TRBV12-3 or TRBV12-4 and TRBJ1-2; D is possibly TRBD1 (6 bases). The length of the CDR3 is 15 residues. V lost 0 bases, J lost 11 bases, and 19 bases lay in between. The CDR3 region is CASSLATGNGGWYTF. The CDR3 bases are TGTGCCAGCAGTTTAGCTACGGGGAATGGGGGCTGGTACACCTTC.

This clonotype came up once. The chain combines TRBV27 with TRBJ2-3; unclear D gene. The CDR3 sequence is 13 residues long. The germline V gene encodes CDR1 MNHEY and CDR2 SMNVEV (reference sequence). Trimming left V 7 bases short and J 9 bases short, with 17 bases between. This CDR3 is CASISPTGRTQYF. CDR3 nucleotide sequence: TGTGCCAGCATTTCCCCCACGGGTAGGACGCAGTATTTT.

The chain's CDR3 is CASTDGLNYGYTF. The CDR3 nucleotides read TGTGCCAGCACCGATGGACTCAACTATGGCTACACCTTC. The chain carries TRBV21-1 and TRBJ1-2. TRBV21-1 is classified as a pseudogene. The CDR3 runs to 13 residues.

This rearrangement joins TRBV15 to TRBJ2-7, with 11 bases lining up with TRBD2. V dropped 4 bases and J dropped 4; count of bases not matched to a gene: 9. Germline V gene sequence: CDR1 LNHNV, CDR2 YYDKDF (reference sequence). The CDR3 sequence is 16 residues long. The CDR3 DNA follows: TGTGCCACCAGCACAGGACTAGCGGGTTTGTTGTACGAGCAGTACTTC. This translates into CATSTGLAGLLYEQYF.

The chain has TRBV4-2 and TRBJ2-5, with D uncertain. Germline CDR1 LGHNA, CDR2 YNFKEQ. CDR3 length: 14 residues. V was cut by 1 base and J by 4 bases, with 10 bases left in between. DNA of the CDR3: TGTGCCAGCAGCCAAGTGCTGGGTTCAGAGACCCAGTACTTC. Translated: CASSQVLGSETQYF.

The rearrangement links TRBV4-3 to TRBJ2-3; D gene uncertain. The V and J ends lost 0 bases and 5 bases respectively, with 9 bases between them. The CDR3 runs to 14 residues. CDR1 is LGHNA, CDR2 YSLEER, per germline. The CDR3: CASSQETQLDTQYF. The DNA for the CDR3 is TGCGCCAGCAGCCAAGAGACACAATTAGATACGCAGTATTTT.

Only a few counts were recorded for this clonotype. V usage is TRBV20-1 and J usage is TRBJ2-7; 10 positions agree with TRBD2. Germline values: CDR1 DFQATT, CDR2 SNEGSKA (reference sequence). Unmatched junction bases numbered 9, after V lost 1 base and J lost 0 bases. This CDR3 contains 17 residues. In nucleotides, the CDR3 is TGCAGTGCTAGAGTTGTAGCGGGAGGTGCCCTCTCCTACGAGCAGTACTTC. Its translation: CSARVVAGGALSYEQYF.